The clone carrying this T cell receptor beta chain was found a few times. The target antigen is unknown. There were TCR beta CDR3 regions amplified from RNA transcripts. Researchers ran a first-round RT-PCR on the TCR CDR3 using the HTBI primer set. TCRdb called the multiplex PCR reads again in MiXCR, with one record for every CDR3 protein. The sample contains about 520,000 distinct CDR3 sequences, 20% of which appear only once. This specimen belongs to a study of T cells in Graves' hyperthyroidism and ophthalmopathy. The CDR3 extends over 17 amino acids. V was trimmed by 0 bases and J by 0 bases, leaving 18 bases between them. Germline-derived CDR1 and CDR2 are DFQATT and SNEGSKA (reference sequence). Findings and limits, study-wide: Blood also held most thyroid clonotypes expanded beyond 0.001.

This clonotype was sampled from a man between 18 and 29 years old with Graves' hyperthyroidism. Sequenced input: blood. V and J are TRBV20-1 and TRBJ2-7, with D possibly TRBD2 on 5 matching bases. CDR3 protein: CSARDEVAPGSSYEQYF. The CDR3 DNA reads as TGCAGTGCTAGAGATGAGGTCGCACCGGGGAGCTCCTACGAGCAGTACTTC.